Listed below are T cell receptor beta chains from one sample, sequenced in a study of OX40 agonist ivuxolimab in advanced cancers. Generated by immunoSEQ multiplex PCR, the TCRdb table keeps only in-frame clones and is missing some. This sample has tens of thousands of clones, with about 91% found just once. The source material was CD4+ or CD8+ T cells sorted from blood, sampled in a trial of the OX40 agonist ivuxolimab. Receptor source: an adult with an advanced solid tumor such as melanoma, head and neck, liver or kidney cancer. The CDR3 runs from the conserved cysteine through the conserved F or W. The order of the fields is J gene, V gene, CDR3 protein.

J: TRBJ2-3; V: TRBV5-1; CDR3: CASTSSLATDTQYF
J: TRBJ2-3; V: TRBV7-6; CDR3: CASSPARVGTDTQYF
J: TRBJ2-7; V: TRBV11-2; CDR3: CASSLSRVVSYEQYF
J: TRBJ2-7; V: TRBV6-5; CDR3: CASSQGVGQYF
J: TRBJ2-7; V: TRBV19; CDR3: CASSITLVAGGLYEQYF
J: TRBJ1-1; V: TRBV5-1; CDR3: CASSLRGLGGRNTEAFF
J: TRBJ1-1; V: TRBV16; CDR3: CASSPPTGENTEAFF
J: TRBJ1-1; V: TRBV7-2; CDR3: CASSLVGSEAFF
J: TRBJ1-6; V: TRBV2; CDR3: CARSLAGQPADSPLHF
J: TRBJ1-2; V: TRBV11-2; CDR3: CASNIGTGGLGGYTF
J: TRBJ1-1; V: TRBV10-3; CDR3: CAITGTGNTEAFF
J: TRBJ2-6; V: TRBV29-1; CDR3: CSAAISGANVLTF
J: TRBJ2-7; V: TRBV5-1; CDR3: CASSLPDPHEQYF
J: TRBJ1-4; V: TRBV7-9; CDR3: CASSLDLTGGDEKLFF
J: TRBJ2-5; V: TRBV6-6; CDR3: CASSGTEETQYF
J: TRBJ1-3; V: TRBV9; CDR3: CASSVAPQGSSGNTIYF
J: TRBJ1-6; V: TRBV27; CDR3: CASSQTTVYNSPLHF
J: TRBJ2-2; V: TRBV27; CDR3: CASSFSGQGVGTGELFF
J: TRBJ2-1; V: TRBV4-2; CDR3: CASSKEVGLAGSYNEQFF
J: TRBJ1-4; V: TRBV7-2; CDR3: CASSLEGSGTGWEKLFF
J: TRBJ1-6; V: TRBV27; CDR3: CASRSTYGTVNSPLHF
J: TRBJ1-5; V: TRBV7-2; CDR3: CASSLGGQAHQPQHF
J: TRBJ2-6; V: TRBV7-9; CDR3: CASSLAQGSGANVLTF
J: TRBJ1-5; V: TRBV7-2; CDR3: CASSLARAGGNQPQHF
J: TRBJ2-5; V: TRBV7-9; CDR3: CASSHTSTGIATQYF
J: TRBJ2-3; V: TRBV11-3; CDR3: CASSLTGTSGTFGSTDTQYF
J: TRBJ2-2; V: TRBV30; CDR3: CAWSVRTPNTGELFF
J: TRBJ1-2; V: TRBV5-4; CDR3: CASSPQGLDYGYTF
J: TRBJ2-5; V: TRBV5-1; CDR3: CASSTGLAGGPSQETQYF
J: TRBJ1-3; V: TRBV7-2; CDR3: CASSLFYRGGNTIYF
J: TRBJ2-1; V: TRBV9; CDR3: CASSVEGFGAREQFF
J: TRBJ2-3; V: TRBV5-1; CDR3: CASSPREGQGTNTQYF
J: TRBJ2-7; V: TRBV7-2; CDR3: CASSLSASGITYEQYF
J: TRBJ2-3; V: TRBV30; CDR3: CAQGGTSTDTQYF
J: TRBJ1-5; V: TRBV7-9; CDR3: CASSKTENQPQHF
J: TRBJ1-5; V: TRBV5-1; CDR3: CASSFGGNQPQHF
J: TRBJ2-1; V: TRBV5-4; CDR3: CASSTGLTLYNEQFF
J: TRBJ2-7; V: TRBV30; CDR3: CAWSVTSGSYEQYF
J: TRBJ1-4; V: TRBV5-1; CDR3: CASSLAATNEKLFF
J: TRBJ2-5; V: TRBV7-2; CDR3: CASSLEAGVWETQYF
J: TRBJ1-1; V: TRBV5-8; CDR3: CASSFSGGTYTEAFF
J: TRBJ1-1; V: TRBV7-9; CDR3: CASSRKGEAFF
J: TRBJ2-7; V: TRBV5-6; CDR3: CASSALTGTGKSYEQYF
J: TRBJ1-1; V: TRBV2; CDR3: CASATLGNTEAFF